The source of this T cell receptor (beta chain) is a study of a mutant IDH1 vaccine in newly diagnosed glioma. Study-wide background: Across weeks 1, 3, 5, 7, 11, 15, 19 and 23, patients received a vaccination each time, eight in all. Averaging around 42 years of age, treated patients were about 60% male and approximately 38% female. Notes on the study in general: Pseudoprogression apparently tracked independently of changes in top peripheral T cell clonotypes. Detectable vaccine-induced immune responses arose in 93.3% of patients.

The sample holds a few counts of this clone. Its specificity is unknown. Here immunoSEQ multiplex PCR was the method, and the copy in TCRdb shows in-frame clones only, minus some. The data contain tens of thousands of clones, 85% to 90% of them singletons. As to time point: week 23, last vaccination. In every dose of vaccine, 300 ug of mutant IDH1 20-mer peptide was given alongside topical imiquimod. V lost 8 bases to trimming and J lost 7 bases; unmatched junction nucleotides: 11. The CDR3 has 15 residues. Germline V lookup: CDR1 SNHLY, CDR2 FYNNEI. The sequencing here drew on PBMCs, taken from a glioma patient whose treatment included an IDH1 peptide vaccine. The chain couples TRBV2 to TRBJ2-1, with 10 positions matching TRBD2. This TCR was recovered from a man aged 40-55 years with glioma. The CDR3 DNA follows: TGTGCCAGCCGCGAGGCAGCGGGAGGGTTTAATGAGCAGTTCTTC. It codes for CASREAAGGFNEQFF.